This TCR beta chain is drawn from a study of cytomegalovirus exposure and HLA in healthy donors. As regards this clone: Its antigen is still unknown.

PCR employed 60 Vbeta and 13 Jbeta primers. Assay: immunoSEQ multiplex PCR; the TCRdb copy retains only in-frame clones and omits some. The sample shows 100,000 to 150,000 clones, more than 60% of them seen only once. The study, taken as a whole, reports: Among TCR beta chains, those listed as cytomegalovirus-associated numbered more than 150.

V lost 4 bases and J lost 10, with 10 bases in between. Germline values: CDR1 MNHEY, CDR2 SVGAGI. The CDR3 sequence is 11 residues long. This receptor was identified in a woman in her 40s in good health and CMV-seronegative. The sequenced sample consisted of PBMCs. The rearrangement uses TRBV6-5 and TRBJ1-1; D is uncertain. CDR3: CASSSTAGAFF. The CDR3 nucleotides read TGTGCCAGCAGTTCCACCGCGGGAGCTTTCTTT.